This section outlines one T cell receptor beta chain sequence together with its context. This specimen comes from a study of blood T cell repertoires in COVID-19. The table came from immunoSEQ multiplex PCR; TCRdb's copy has only in-frame clones and leaves some out. Here the sample spans around 210,000 clones, roughly 85% being singletons. A Seattle source enrolled patients during active infection and followed them longitudinally. CDR1 and CDR2 from the germline V gene are KGHSH and LQKENI. The V segment lost 4 bases and the J segment 4 bases; nucleotides outside the gene matches: 5. The CDR3 is 15 amino acids.

This chain links TRBV18 with TRBJ2-3; 10 bases map to TRBD2. The sample was peripheral blood. The source of this sequence is a man between 50 and 59 years old with COVID-19, enrolled during active disease. The DNA for the CDR3 is TGTGCCAGCTCACAGCTAGCGGGGGATCCAGATACGCAGTATTTT. Its protein is CASSQLAGDPDTQYF.